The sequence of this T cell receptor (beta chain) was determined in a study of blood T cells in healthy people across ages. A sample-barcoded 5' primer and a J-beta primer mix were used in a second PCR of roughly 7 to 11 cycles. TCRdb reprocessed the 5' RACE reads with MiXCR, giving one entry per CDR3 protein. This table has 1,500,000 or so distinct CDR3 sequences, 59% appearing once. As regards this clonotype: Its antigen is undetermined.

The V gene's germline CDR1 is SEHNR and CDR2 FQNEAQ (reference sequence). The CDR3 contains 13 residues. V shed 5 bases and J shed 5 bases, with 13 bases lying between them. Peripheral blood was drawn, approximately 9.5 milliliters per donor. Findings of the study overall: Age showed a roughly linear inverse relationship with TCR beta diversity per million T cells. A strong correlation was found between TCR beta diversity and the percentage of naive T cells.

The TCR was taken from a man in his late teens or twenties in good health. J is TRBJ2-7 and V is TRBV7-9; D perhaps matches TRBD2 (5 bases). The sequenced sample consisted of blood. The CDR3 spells CASSNSGYNEQYF. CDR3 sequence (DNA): TGTGCCAGCAGCAACAGCGGTTATAACGAGCAGTACTTC.